The TCR beta chain under discussion was sequenced for a study of Graves' ophthalmopathy and Graves' hyperthyroidism. Study-level points and caveats: Blood also held most thyroid clonotypes expanded above 0.001 frequency.

Trimming took off 4 bases at V and 4 bases at J, with 13 bases between the two ends. The CDR3 contains 14 residues. Germline lookup yields CDR1 ENHRY and CDR2 SYGVKD. RNA transcripts served as template for amplifying TCR beta CDR3 sequences. The first-round RT-PCR employed HTBI primers together with the Qiagen OneStep RT-PCR kit. A multiplex PCR was then performed as the second round. TCRdb re-called the multiplex PCR reads through MiXCR, storing one row per CDR3 protein. The data contain about 480,000 distinct CDR3 sequences, roughly 14% of them seen just once; the ten biggest clones take up approximately 9.8%. Many counts were recorded for this clonotype. Its target is not known. Patients were excluded if they had other autoimmune diseases or uncontrolled infections, and likewise if pregnancy or lactation applied. Clinical symptoms, serum thyroxine, TRAb, thyroid ultrasound and orbital computed tomography formed the basis of diagnosis.

The source is a woman aged 25 to 45 with Graves' ophthalmopathy. This chain links TRBV10-3 with TRBJ1-1, with a weak D call TRBD1 (5 bases). Sequences were obtained from blood. CDR3 nucleotides: TGTGCCATCAGTGGCCGGGCGGGGGTCACTGAAGCTTTCTTT. Protein: CAISGRAGVTEAFF.